These 30 T cell receptor beta chains share one sample of origin, sequenced in a study of blood T cell repertoires in COVID-19. The method was immunoSEQ multiplex PCR; TCRdb's version includes in-frame clones alone and lacks a portion of them. The sample shows 150,000 to 200,000 clones, around 77% of them seen only once. Sequenced: peripheral blood. The source is a man aged 55 to 70 with active or convalescent COVID-19.

CDR3 coding DNA: TGTGCCAGCAGCCCCGGACAGGAAGAGACCCAGTACTTC. It specifies CASSPGQEETQYF. The chain couples TRBV7-8 to TRBJ2-5, with TRBD1 matching over 7 bases. After removal of 5 bases from V and 3 bases from J, the junction contained 3 bases not matched to a gene. Looked up from germline, CDR1 is SGHVS and CDR2 is FQNEAQ. The CDR3 is 13 amino acids.

The V gene is TRBV11-2, the J gene TRBJ2-1; no firm D call. The V end was cut by 1 base, the J end by 16 bases, with 14 bases between. This CDR3 comprises 12 residues. CDR1 is SGHAT and CDR2 is FQNNGV in the germline V gene. DNA of the CDR3: TGTGCCAGCAGCTTAGCGGGTAGCCCCAGTTTCTTC. Residues: CASSLAGSPSFF.

The genes are TRBV5-8 and TRBJ2-1; 9 bases line up with TRBD2. Germline assignment: CDR1 SGHTS and CDR2 YDEGEE. J lost 8 bases, V lost 2 bases, and 11 bases had no gene match. This CDR3 comprises 16 residues. This CDR3 is CASSLGSGSSFDEQFF. In DNA form, the CDR3 reads TGTGCCAGCAGCTTAGGTAGCGGGAGTTCTTTCGATGAGCAGTTCTTC.

The gene calls are TRBV7-9 and TRBJ2-1; D unresolved. This CDR3 region has 15 residues. Germline CDR1 SEHNR, CDR2 FQNEAQ (reference sequence). The V end lost 2 bases, the J end lost 0 bases, and 8 bases lay between the germline ends. CDR3 bases: TGTGCCAGCAGCTTATCCTACGGCTCCTACAATGAGCAGTTCTTC. It translates to CASSLSYGSYNEQFF.

V usage is TRBV6-5 and J usage is TRBJ1-6, with 7 bases fitting TRBD1. Germline CDR1 is MNHEY and CDR2 is SVGAGI. There are 14 residues in the CDR3. After removal of 6 bases from V and 6 bases from J, the junction contained 5 bases not matched to a gene. The CDR3 nucleotides read TGTGCCAGCAGCCGGACAGGTGGTAATTCACCCCTCCACTTT. Translated: CASSRTGGNSPLHF.

The rearrangement links TRBV5-6 to TRBJ2-3; 9 nucleotides line up with TRBD2. Looked up from germline, CDR1 is SGHDT and CDR2 is YYEEEE. With V trimmed by 1 base and J by 3 bases, 12 bases remained unmatched. The CDR3 is 18 amino acids. Written as DNA, the CDR3 is TGTGCCAGCAGCTTGAGCGGGGGAGTAGCGGGAGTGACAGATACGCAGTATTTT. Its translation: CASSLSGGVAGVTDTQYF.

The chain employs TRBV18 and TRBJ1-5; possibly TRBD1 for D (6 bases). Germline CDR1 and CDR2: KGHSH and LQKENI. The CDR3 has 15 amino acids. Trimming cost V 6 bases and J 5 bases, with 17 bases left between them. This chain's CDR3 is CASSLLGAGDQPQHF. Written as DNA, the CDR3 is TGTGCCAGCTCCCTCTTGGGGGCTGGGGATCAGCCCCAGCATTTT.

The chain couples TRBV7-2 to TRBJ2-7; 7 bases match TRBD1. The germline CDR1 and CDR2 sequences are SGHTA and FQGNSA. Unmatched junction bases numbered 9, after V lost 5 bases and J lost 2 bases. The CDR3 spans 15 residues. The CDR3 spells CASSASGQRTYEQYF. The CDR3 region has the DNA TGTGCCAGCAGCGCATCGGGACAGAGGACCTACGAGCAGTACTTC.

CDR3 coding DNA: TGTGCCTGGAGGCGCGGAGAATTCGAACCCCAGCATTTT. Its protein is CAWRRGEFEPQHF. V gene TRBV30 combines with J gene TRBJ1-5, with D uncertain. CDR1 is GTSNPN, CDR2 SVGIG, per germline (reference sequence). V lost 3 bases and J lost 10, with 16 bases in between. This CDR3 contains 13 residues.

The chain carries TRBV6-4 and TRBJ1-1; D perhaps matches TRBD1 (5 bases). Per germline, CDR1 MRHNA and CDR2 SNTAGT. V was pared by 4 bases and J by 2 bases, with 14 bases between. The CDR3 totals 15 residues. The CDR3 loop reads CASSGRGGANTEAFF. Written as DNA, the CDR3 is TGTGCCAGCAGTGGCCGGGGAGGGGCCAACACTGAAGCTTTCTTT.

This chain connects TRBV3-1 (or the pseudogene TRBV3-2) to TRBJ2-7; 8 positions match TRBD2. CDR3 length: 16 residues. Trimming at V came to 4 bases and at J to 3 bases, leaving 11 bases not matched to a gene. Per the germline V gene, CDR1 is LGHDT and CDR2 is YNNKEL (reference sequence). The DNA of the CDR3 is TGTGCCAGCAGCCCGGGAGGGGTTGCGGGGGTCTACGAGCAGTACTTC. It encodes CASSPGGVAGVYEQYF.

This chain connects TRBV7-9 to TRBJ2-5, with TRBD1 matching 7 bases. The V gene end was trimmed by 9 bases and the J gene end by 3 bases; junction bases not matched to a gene: 1. Germline CDR1 reads SEHNR; CDR2 reads FQNEAQ (reference sequence). CDR3 size: 11 residues. CDR3 in DNA: TGTGCCAGTACAGGGGAAGAGACCCAGTACTTC. It codes for CASTGEETQYF.

This clone was counted once. The rearrangement links TRBV10-1 to TRBJ2-7; TRBD2 agrees at 7 bases. Germline V gene data show CDR1 as WNHNN and CDR2 as SYGVQD (reference sequence). This CDR3 is built from 15 residues. V shed 2 bases and J 3 bases; nucleotides not matched to a gene: 7. CDR3 in amino acids: CASSEIGAGFYEQYF. The CDR3 coding sequence is TGCGCCAGCAGTGAGATAGGAGCGGGGTTCTACGAGCAGTACTTC.

This clone has more than one count but fewer than ten. The CDR3 region is CASSYTLNGYTF. CDR3 DNA: TGTGCCAGCAGTTACACCCTAAATGGCTACACCTTC. This chain uses TRBV6-6 with TRBJ1-2; D call uncertain. The CDR3 runs 12 residues. V was pared by 2 bases and J by 6 bases, with 7 bases between. Germline V gene sequence: CDR1 MNHNY, CDR2 SVGAGI (reference sequence).

The V gene is TRBV6-2 or TRBV6-3, the J gene TRBJ1-1, with 7 bases matching TRBD1. Germline-derived CDR1 and CDR2 are MNHEY and SVGEGT. The CDR3 runs 12 residues. The V and J ends lost 5 bases and 8 bases, in that order; junction bases with no gene match: 5. CDR3 DNA: TGTGCCAGCAGTAGAGAGGGGGCAGAAGCTTTCTTT. Encoded protein: CASSREGAEAFF.

This clone has a single count. This chain joins TRBV6-4 and TRBJ1-6; a weak D match, TRBD1 (5 bases). Trimming shortened V by 0 bases and J by 2 bases, and 14 bases separated the two germline ends. The CDR3 is 18 amino acids. Germline assignment: CDR1 MRHNA and CDR2 SNTAGT. CDR3 amino acids: CASSDSRLRGPYNSPLHF. In DNA, the CDR3 is TGTGCCAGCAGTGACTCAAGGTTAAGGGGCCCCTATAATTCACCCCTCCACTTT.

This clone was detected ten times or more. This chain links TRBV5-1 with TRBJ1-4; tentatively, D is TRBD1 (6 bases). Trimming removed 2 bases at V and 7 bases at J, with 12 bases between. This CDR3 is 14 amino acids long. Per germline, CDR1 SGHRS and CDR2 YFSETQ. The CDR3 here is CASSLGQRGEKLFF. The CDR3 bases are TGCGCCAGCAGCTTAGGACAGAGGGGTGAAAAACTGTTTTTT.

There are a few counts of this clone. The chain links TRBV5-1 to TRBJ1-1, with TRBD1 as a possible D gene (5 bases). Germline V lookup: CDR1 SGHRS, CDR2 YFSETQ. CDR3 size: 14 residues. The V gene lost 4 bases and the J gene lost 4 bases, with 14 bases spanning the gap. As DNA, the CDR3 is TGCGCCAGCAGCGGAGGGGAGGTGGGCACTGAAGCTTTCTTT. The encoded protein is CASSGGEVGTEAFF.

The chain employs TRBV7-9 and TRBJ1-1; 7 bases line up with TRBD1. Trimming removed 4 bases from V and 1 base from J; junction bases left unmatched: 6. Germline V gene lookup returns CDR1 SEHNR and CDR2 FQNEAQ (reference sequence). The CDR3 extends over 15 amino acids. The CDR3 protein is CASSSYRGSNTEAFF. Here the CDR3 DNA reads TGTGCCAGCAGCTCATACAGGGGTTCGAACACTGAAGCTTTCTTT.

This clone appeared once. This rearrangement joins TRBV6-6 to TRBJ2-7; 9 positions agree with TRBD1. The CDR3 consists of 16 residues. V was clipped by 6 bases and J by 0 bases; unmatched bases: 9. Germline CDR1 MNHNY, CDR2 SVGAGI (reference sequence). The CDR3 region is CASRLPGTGNSYEQYF. CDR3 bases: TGTGCCAGCAGGCTTCCCGGGACAGGGAACTCCTACGAGCAGTACTTC.

V usage is TRBV7-2 and J usage is TRBJ1-6, with D possibly matching TRBD1 (6 bases). Germline V gene sequence: CDR1 SGHTA, CDR2 FQGNSA. This CDR3 region has 14 residues. Deletions cut 3 bases from V and 6 bases from J, with 9 bases between. Here the CDR3 reads CASSFGQPNSPLHF. Written as DNA, the CDR3 is TGTGCCAGCAGCTTCGGACAGCCTAATTCACCCCTCCACTTT.

The J gene is TRBJ2-7, the V gene TRBV27; D gene ambiguous. CDR1 is MNHEY, CDR2 SMNVEV, per germline (reference sequence). The CDR3 has 14 amino acids. The V end lost 3 bases, the J end lost 0 bases, and 9 bases lay between the germline ends. This chain's CDR3 is CASSLSPLSYEQYF. The DNA for the CDR3 is TGTGCCAGCAGTTTGTCCCCACTCTCCTACGAGCAGTACTTC.

The chain couples TRBV9 to TRBJ2-3; 14 nucleotides align to TRBD2. The CDR3 spans 18 residues. From germline, CDR1 is SGDLS and CDR2 YYNGEE. With V trimmed by 0 bases and J by 2 bases, 5 bases remained unmatched. CDR3 sequence: CASSVGETSGRATDTQYF. The CDR3 nucleotides read TGTGCCAGCAGCGTAGGGGAGACTAGCGGGAGGGCCACAGATACGCAGTATTTT.

This chain connects TRBV7-9 to TRBJ2-5; a weak D match, TRBD2 (6 bases). Germline V gene lookup returns CDR1 SEHNR and CDR2 FQNEAQ (reference sequence). V lost 1 base to trimming and J lost 3 bases, with 9 bases between them. The CDR3 has 14 residues. DNA for the CDR3: TGTGCCAGCAGCTTAGAAGGCGGGAAAGAGACCCAGTACTTC. This gives the protein CASSLEGGKETQYF.

In the case of this clone: Other DNA sequences from this sample encode an identical CDR3 as well. This chain links TRBV9 with TRBJ1-5; tentative D call: TRBD1 (6 bases). Looked up from germline, CDR1 is SGDLS and CDR2 is YYNGEE. The CDR3 totals 15 residues. Trimming removed 0 bases from V and 4 bases from J, with 11 bases in between. The CDR3 region is CASSVEGGGNQPQHF. The CDR3 bases are TGTGCCAGCAGCGTAGAAGGGGGTGGGAATCAGCCCCAGCATTTT.

The CDR3 DNA reads as TGTGCCAGCAGTGAAGCTCGGCAGGGGGGTGAGCAGTTCTTC. This sequence encodes CASSEARQGGEQFF. The chain carries TRBV2 and TRBJ2-1; the D gene is possibly TRBD1 (7 bases). The CDR3 sequence is 14 residues long. Germline CDR1 and CDR2: SNHLY and FYNNEI. The V and J ends lost 0 bases and 9 bases respectively, with 12 bases between them.

This chain uses TRBV9 with TRBJ2-1; a possible D gene is TRBD1 (6 bases). With 2 bases removed from V and 7 bases from J, the gap between germline ends came to 13 bases. This CDR3 region has 14 residues. CDR1 is SGDLS, CDR2 YYNGEE, per germline. The CDR3 DNA sequence: TGTGCCAGCAGCGTTTCGTCACAGGGTAATGAGCAGTTCTTC. It yields the protein CASSVSSQGNEQFF.

This clone was found a few times. The V call is TRBV27, the J call TRBJ1-4, with D unresolved. CDR1 MNHEY and CDR2 SMNVEV come from the germline V gene (reference sequence). Trimming took 5 bases from V and 8 from J, leaving 9 bases between them. The CDR3 loop spans 12 amino acids. The CDR3 reads CASSAAGEKLFF. In DNA, the CDR3 is TGTGCCAGCAGTGCGGCCGGGGAAAAACTGTTTTTT.

The chain links TRBV11-3 to TRBJ2-3; the D is unclear. Trimming took off 3 bases at V and 6 bases at J, with 10 bases between the two ends. The CDR3 has 13 amino acids. Germline assignment: CDR1 SGHNT and CDR2 YENEEA. CDR3 residues: CASSLGPEDTQYF. The CDR3 coding sequence is TGTGCCAGCAGCTTGGGTCCGGAGGATACGCAGTATTTT.

The chain couples TRBV28 to TRBJ1-5, with D perhaps TRBD1 (5 bases). The CDR3 runs 15 residues. Germline V lookup: CDR1 MDHEN, CDR2 SYDVKM. Trimming shortened V by 6 bases and J by 9 bases, and 21 bases separated the two germline ends. CDR3 residues: CASRGNTGRAGPQHF. The CDR3 DNA is TGTGCCAGCAGAGGCAATACAGGTCGTGCAGGGCCCCAGCATTTT.